This entry lists 30 T cell receptor beta chains sequenced from one sample in a study of T cell responses to AZD1222 COVID-19 vaccine. Only in-frame clones appear in the TCRdb table, and some are missing; sequencing was by immunoSEQ multiplex PCR. The sample has about 130,000 clones, around 92% seen once. The sample in question was peripheral blood, obtained 28 days after the second AZD1222 dose. These receptors were taken from an adult who received the AZD1222 COVID-19 vaccine.

The V call is TRBV14, the J call TRBJ1-4; D remains ambiguous. The CDR3 is made up of 12 amino acids. From germline, CDR1 is SGHDN and CDR2 FVKESK. Trimming took off 0 bases at V and 8 bases at J, with 4 bases between the two ends. CDR3 protein: CASSQEGEKLFF. CDR3 coding DNA: TGTGCCAGCAGCCAAGAGGGCGAAAAACTGTTTTTT.

The chain couples TRBV7-6 to TRBJ2-5; 9 nucleotides align to TRBD2. Germline CDR1 SGHVS, CDR2 FNYEAQ. Trimming cost V 5 bases and J 5 bases; bases outside gene matches: 9. The CDR3 contains 15 residues. CDR3 nucleotide sequence: TGTGCCAGCAGCCCCGCGGCGGGGGGGCTTGAGACCCAGTACTTC. Protein product: CASSPAAGGLETQYF. The complete variable domain, with remaining parts taken from reference TRBV7-6 and TRBJ2-5, reads GAGVSQSPRYKVTKRGQDVALRCDPISGHVSLYWYRQALGQGPEFLTYFNYEAQQDKSGLPNDRFSAERPEGSISTLTIQRTEQRDSAMYRCASSPAAGGLETQYFGPGTRLLVL.

This clone was seen a handful of times. The chain is built from TRBV9 and TRBJ2-7; tentatively, D is TRBD1 (5 bases). V lost 0 bases and J 3 bases, leaving 19 bases between the germline ends. The length of the CDR3 is 17 residues. Looked up from germline, CDR1 is SGDLS and CDR2 is YYNGEE. CDR3 in amino acids: CASSVVTRVVRVYEQYV. The CDR3 bases are TGTGCCAGCAGCGTAGTGACCAGGGTGGTTCGGGTCTACGAGCAGTACGTC.

Concerning this clone: Relative to the germline gene, one junction end is altered; a read error may explain this. The chain recombines TRBV7-8 with TRBJ1-2; possibly TRBD1 for D (5 bases). Germline CDR1 reads SGHVS; CDR2 reads FQNEAQ. The CDR3 loop spans 14 amino acids. CDR3 nucleotide sequence: TGTGCCAGCAGCATAGCCGGGACGCTGTATGGCTACACCTTC. Amino acid sequence: CASSIAGTLYGYTF.

The chain joins TRBV7-2 to TRBJ2-5, with 7 bases lining up with TRBD2. Germline V CDR1 and CDR2: SGHTA, FQGNSA. This CDR3 is built from 15 residues. V was clipped by 5 bases and J by 4 bases; unmatched bases: 10. The CDR3 region is CASSLGGPGGETQYF. The CDR3 DNA follows: TGTGCCAGCAGCCTGGGAGGGCCGGGTGGAGAGACCCAGTACTTC.

The chain has TRBV19 and TRBJ1-2; D is unclear. From germline, CDR1 is LNHDA and CDR2 SQIVND (reference sequence). The V and J ends lost 0 bases and 6 bases respectively, with 8 bases between them. There are 13 residues in the CDR3. CDR3: CASSIEAGDGYTF. DNA of the CDR3: TGTGCCAGTAGTATAGAAGCTGGGGATGGCTACACCTTC.

The chain has TRBV21-1 and TRBJ1-2; the D segment call TRBD1 is taken from the table without a DNA check. TRBV21-1 is noted as a pseudogene. This CDR3 spans 18 amino acids. The CDR3 protein is CASSKFRDRGLQNYGYTF. Here the CDR3 DNA reads TGTGCCAGCAGCAAATTTCGGGACAGGGGCTTACAGAACTATGGCTACACCTTC.

V and J are TRBV11-3 and TRBJ2-3; 7 bases are a match to TRBD2. Germline V CDR1 and CDR2: SGHNT, YENEEA. The CDR3 length is 15 residues. V was clipped by 4 bases and J by 2 bases; unmatched bases: 6. The CDR3 DNA follows: TGTGCCAGCAGCTCACCCGGACTAGTCACAGATACGCAGTATTTT. It yields the protein CASSSPGLVTDTQYF. The whole variable domain, remainder taken from reference TRBV11-3 and TRBJ2-3, is EAGVVQSPRYKIIEKKQPVAFWCNPISGHNTLYWYLQNLGQGPELLIRYENEEAVDDSQLPKDRFSAERLKGVDSTLKIQPAELGDSAVYLCASSSPGLVTDTQYFGPGTRLTVL.

V usage is TRBV6-5 and J usage is TRBJ1-1, with 7 bases matching TRBD1. The trim removed 10 bases at V and 2 bases at J, leaving 4 bases unmatched. The CDR3 runs to 12 residues. Germline V gene sequence: CDR1 MNHEY, CDR2 SVGAGI. In DNA, the CDR3 is TGTGCCACCCGGGACAGCAACACTGAAGCTTTCTTT. It codes for CATRDSNTEAFF.

Only one count was recorded for this clone. V gene TRBV5-1 combines with J gene TRBJ1-3; tentative D call: TRBD1 (6 bases). The CDR3 covers 13 residues. Per germline, CDR1 SGHRS and CDR2 YFSETQ. V was cut by 4 bases and J by 4 bases, with 9 bases left in between. CDR3: CASSAGQGNTIYF. The DNA for the CDR3 is TGCGCCAGCAGCGCAGGACAGGGAAACACCATATATTTT.

The chain has TRBV12-5 and TRBJ2-5; possible D gene TRBD2, 5 bases. V lost 5 bases to trimming and J lost 5 bases, with 18 bases between them. The CDR3 runs to 15 residues. The V gene's germline CDR1 is LGHNT and CDR2 FRNRAP. The CDR3 bases are TGTGCTAGTGGTCCTCCAATTACTAGTCTCGAGACCCAGTACTTC. It yields the protein CASGPPITSLETQYF.

The rearrangement links TRBV12-5 to TRBJ1-5, with D unclear. The CDR3 is 13 residues long. The germline V gene encodes CDR1 LGHNT and CDR2 FRNRAP. Trimming stripped 1 base from V and 5 bases from J, with 6 bases between. The CDR3 DNA sequence: TGTGCTAGTGGTTTGGGGTCACATCAGCCCCAGCATTTT. It is translated as CASGLGSHQPQHF.

The chain combines TRBV4-1 with TRBJ1-6; D ambiguous. The CDR3 sequence is 17 residues long. V dropped 4 bases and J dropped 7 bases, with 20 bases sitting between them. Germline values: CDR1 MGHRA, CDR2 YSYEKL. The CDR3 sequence is CASSPSVGMVGNSPLHF. In DNA, the CDR3 is TGCGCCAGCAGCCCGTCGGTGGGCATGGTAGGAAATTCACCCCTCCACTTT.

V gene TRBV10-3 combines with J gene TRBJ2-3; no clear D. The CDR3 length is 15 residues. Germline loops: CDR1 ENHRY, CDR2 SYGVKD. The V end lost 8 bases, the J end lost 2 bases, and 17 bases lay between the germline ends. The CDR3 DNA reads as TGTGCCATCGGTAAAGGGATGGCCAACACAGATACGCAGTATTTT. Its protein product is CAIGKGMANTDTQYF.

V is TRBV5-1 and J is TRBJ1-4; TRBD1 is a possible D gene (6 bases). Germline V gene data show CDR1 as SGHRS and CDR2 as YFSETQ. Trimming took off 4 bases at V and 5 bases at J, with 18 bases between the two ends. This CDR3 spans 16 amino acids. This chain's CDR3 is CASSNPGGPSNEKLFF. CDR3 nucleotide sequence: TGCGCCAGCAGCAACCCCGGGGGGCCATCGAATGAAAAACTGTTTTTT.

The chain links TRBV29-1 to TRBJ1-4, with 10 bases matching TRBD1. This CDR3 spans 12 amino acids. Unmatched junction bases numbered 3, after V lost 6 bases and J lost 8 bases. Germline V gene sequence: CDR1 SQVTM, CDR2 ANQGSEA. CDR3: CSVGQGTEKLFF. The DNA of the CDR3 is TGCAGCGTGGGACAGGGGACGGAAAAACTGTTTTTT.

This chain links TRBV6-5 with TRBJ1-4, with D possibly matching TRBD1 (6 bases). The V gene's germline CDR1 is MNHEY and CDR2 SVGAGI. The CDR3 has 15 residues. V shed 4 bases and J shed 8 bases, with 17 bases lying between them. The CDR3 DNA follows: TGTGCCAGCAGTTCAGGGGCCCTAAGGAGGGAAAAACTGTTTTTT. This gives the protein CASSSGALRREKLFF.

The V and J genes are TRBV19 and TRBJ1-2, with D perhaps matching TRBD1 (6 bases). CDR3 size: 14 residues. V lost 6 bases to trimming and J lost 4 bases, with 15 bases between them. Germline lookup yields CDR1 LNHDA and CDR2 SQIVND (reference sequence). The CDR3 protein is CASRKGVGAYGYTF. CDR3 nucleotides: TGTGCCAGTAGAAAAGGGGTGGGGGCCTATGGCTACACCTTC.

The rearrangement links TRBV5-1 to TRBJ2-1, with 8 bases matching TRBD2. Germline CDR1 is SGHRS and CDR2 is YFSETQ. CDR3 length: 16 amino acids. V dropped 0 bases and J dropped 2; count of bases not matched to a gene: 4. CDR3 sequence reads: CASSLEAGGTYNEQFF. In DNA, the CDR3 is TGCGCCAGCAGCTTGGAGGCGGGAGGCACCTACAATGAGCAGTTCTTC.

The V gene is TRBV3-1 (or the pseudogene TRBV3-2), the J gene TRBJ2-7, with D perhaps matching TRBD2 (6 bases). The CDR3 loop spans 18 amino acids. Germline loops: CDR1 LGHDT, CDR2 YNNKEL (reference sequence). V lost 8 bases to trimming and J lost 3 bases, with 29 bases between them. The CDR3 DNA is TGTGCCAGCCTCTATTGCGGGAACACACGGAGGAGGGTCTACGAGCAGTACGTC. Translating gives CASLYCGNTRRRVYEQYV.

The rearrangement joins TRBV18 to TRBJ2-7; 7 bases are a match to TRBD1. The CDR3 length is 13 residues. Per the germline V gene, CDR1 is KGHSH and CDR2 is LQKENI. The V segment lost 6 bases and the J segment 7 bases; nucleotides outside the gene matches: 9. The CDR3 sequence is CASSPRGHGEQYV. CDR3 coding DNA: TGTGCCAGCTCCCCAAGGGGGCATGGGGAGCAGTACGTC.

The chain couples TRBV2 to TRBJ1-3, with 7 bases identical to TRBD1. The CDR3 extends over 15 amino acids. CDR1 SNHLY and CDR2 FYNNEI come from the germline V gene. The trim removed 7 bases at V and 0 bases at J, leaving 6 bases unmatched. As DNA, the CDR3 is TGTGCCAGCAAAACAGGGGCCCTCTCTGGAAACACCATATATTTT. Its protein product is CASKTGALSGNTIYF.

The chain joins TRBV10-3 to TRBJ1-5; D is unclear. CDR3 length: 14 amino acids. The germline CDR1 and CDR2 sequences are ENHRY and SYGVKD. Trimming pared 0 bases from V and 0 bases from J, leaving 3 bases between. CDR3 sequence reads: CAISESSSNQPQHF. The CDR3 bases are TGTGCCATCAGTGAGTCCAGTAGCAATCAGCCCCAGCATTTT.

The chain is built from TRBV5-6 and TRBJ2-4, with TRBD2 matching 8 bases. Germline trimming cut 5 bases from V and 7 bases from J; bases unmatched to any gene: 8. The germline CDR1 and CDR2 sequences are SGHDT and YYEEEE. The CDR3 extends over 14 amino acids. This CDR3 reads CASRIWTSMNIQYF. The CDR3 bases are TGTGCCAGCAGGATATGGACTAGCATGAACATTCAGTACTTC.

The chain couples TRBV27 to TRBJ2-2; maybe TRBD1 (5 bases). Germline loops: CDR1 MNHEY, CDR2 SMNVEV (reference sequence). V lost 0 bases, J lost 6 bases, and 14 bases lay in between. The CDR3 covers 16 residues. CDR3 in DNA: TGTGCCAGCAGTTTATCCAAAAGGCAGGGTCCCGGGGAGCTGTTTTTT. Translated: CASSLSKRQGPGELFF.

The chain joins TRBV5-1 to TRBJ2-5; D unclear. In germline, CDR1 is SGHRS, CDR2 YFSETQ. This CDR3 spans 14 amino acids. The germline V and J ends were trimmed by 4 bases and 2 bases, with 12 bases remaining between them. CDR3 nucleotide sequence: TGCGCCAGCAGCCAAGGACGGATTCAAGAGACCCAGTACTTC. Translated: CASSQGRIQETQYF.

This clone was counted a few times. This rearrangement joins TRBV30 to TRBJ1-2; maybe TRBD1 (6 bases). From germline, CDR1 is GTSNPN and CDR2 SVGIG (reference sequence). The V gene lost 2 bases and the J gene lost 4 bases, with 11 bases spanning the gap. This CDR3 region has 13 residues. The CDR3 DNA is TGTGCCTGGAGTATGGGGGGCAGCTATGGCTACACCTTC. It translates to CAWSMGGSYGYTF.

J is TRBJ1-1 and V is TRBV7-3; 7 bases agree with TRBD1. Trimming removed 1 base from V and 3 bases from J; junction bases left unmatched: 11. The CDR3 is made up of 17 amino acids. Germline V CDR1 and CDR2: SGHTA, FQGTGA. The CDR3 nucleotides read TGTGCCAGCAGCTTAATGGGTGCCAGGCAGGGGGACACTGAAGCTTTCTTT. Translating gives CASSLMGARQGDTEAFF.

This clone was seen just once. The chain employs TRBV10-3 and TRBJ1-5, with 8 bases identical to TRBD1. The CDR3 has 16 amino acids. CDR1 and CDR2 (germline): ENHRY, SYGVKD. The ends lost 3 bases at V and 4 bases at J; junction bases unmatched: 8. Written as DNA, the CDR3 is TGTGCCATCAGTGATAGCAGGGGGCGTGCAAATCAGCCCCAGCATTTT. Translated, it gives CAISDSRGRANQPQHF.

This chain uses TRBV6-2 or TRBV6-3 with TRBJ1-1; D unclear. V lost 3 bases and J lost 0, with 8 bases in between. CDR1 and CDR2 from the germline V gene are MNHEY and SVGEGT. CDR3 size: 14 residues. CDR3 sequence reads: CASSYATVNTEAFF. The DNA of the CDR3 is TGTGCCAGCAGTTATGCGACGGTGAACACTGAAGCTTTCTTT.